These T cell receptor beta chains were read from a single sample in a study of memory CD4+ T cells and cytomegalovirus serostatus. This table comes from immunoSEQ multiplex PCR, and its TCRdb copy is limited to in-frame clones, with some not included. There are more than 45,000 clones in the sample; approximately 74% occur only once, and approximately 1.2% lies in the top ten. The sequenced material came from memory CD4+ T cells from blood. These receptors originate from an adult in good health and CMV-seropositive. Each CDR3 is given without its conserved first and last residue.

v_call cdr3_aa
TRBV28 ASSLIGVGYT
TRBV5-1 ASSPHRAGEQY
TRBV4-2 ASSLEGTGKTYNEQF
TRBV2 ASSPKGQGAGNTIY
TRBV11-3 ASSYSPRETQY
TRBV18 ASSPGGNNEQF
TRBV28 ASSGTAVLT
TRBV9 ASSVGPPWSTEAF
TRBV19 ASSSRPGGFHYNEQF
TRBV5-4 ASSLAFGAGNTIY
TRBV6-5 ASSYSRGTEAF
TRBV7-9 ASSPYTGTDTQY
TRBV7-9 ASSFNRGRGYT
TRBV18 ASSPTDGGLDEQY
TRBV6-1 ASSDLGISYNEQF
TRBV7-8 ASSADIGGRNSNQPQH
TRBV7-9 ASSLVGDHGNTIY
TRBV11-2 ASSLDNPSEQY
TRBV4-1 ASSQGGWTLMREDEKLF
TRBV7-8 ASSLEGTTYGYT
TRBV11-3 ASSLGPITGELF
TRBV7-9 ASSLEGLLSYEQY
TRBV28 ASSLLAVQETQY
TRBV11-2 ASSRVLGEAF
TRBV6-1 ASSVWAGWEQY
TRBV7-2 ASSPDRSTYEQY
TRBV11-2 ASSWDGQTAEAF
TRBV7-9 ASNLPRLGANEKLF
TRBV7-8 ASSPQPFNLVDEKLF
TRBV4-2 ASRQAGEVYNEQF
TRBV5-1 ATRVRLDGELF
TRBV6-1 ASSETGYLGNTIY
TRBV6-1 ASSEEWQIPGNYGYT
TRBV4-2 ASSQDRQGTEAF
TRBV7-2 ASSPGTGGNHGYT
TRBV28 ASSLSQDAADTEAF
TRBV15 ATSRDITSSDQY
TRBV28 ASSFPGPEYNEQF
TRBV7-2 ASSSQTGDNQPQH
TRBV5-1 ASSSDPNDGRGYT
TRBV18 ASSRGVTGELF
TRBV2 ASRLRDGYT
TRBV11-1 ASSFGTAKNIQY
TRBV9 ASSVRTGGYGYT
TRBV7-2 ASSLAGRTDTQY
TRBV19 ASSLRSGTGEGATNEKLF
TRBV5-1 ASSVGPDNGEQY
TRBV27 ASRGERGGRDTQY
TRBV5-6 ASSRTGDYEQY
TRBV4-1 ASSQVAGRSTDEQY
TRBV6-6 ASSPDTDQPQH
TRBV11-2 ASRRGEKLF
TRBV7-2 ASSLFYTNEKLF
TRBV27 ASTWGGEQY
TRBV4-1 ASSHLDWGRGYT
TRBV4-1 ASSQIVYYGYT
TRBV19 ASKLGGLGQPQH
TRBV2 ASNTGGPYEQY
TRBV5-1 ASRSTGEDTEAF